This TCR beta chain was identified in a study of CD8 T cells in Susac syndrome (dated by TCRdb to between 2017 and 2020). Study-level background: The study used repertoire sequencing to test whether antigen drove CD8+ T cell activation and differentiation in Susac syndrome. Clonality of the CD8+ T cell repertoire was compared between about a dozen healthy donors, about 14 Susac syndrome patients and around 16 multiple sclerosis patients. Results and caveats for the whole study, not just this receptor: The number of individuals in the TCR sequencing and HLA analysis was recognized as being relatively small.

Concerning this clonotype itself: Its antigen remains unidentified. Per-base qualities were not stored, and no clone one base away is much larger.

High-throughput TCR beta sequencing profiled peripheral blood CD8+ and CD4+ T cells from healthy donors, Susac syndrome patients and multiple sclerosis patients. Multiple sclerosis controls were treatment-naive patients with stable or active relapsing-remitting disease fulfilling revised McDonald criteria. Bulk CD8+ and CD4+ T cells were purified by magnetic negative isolation, while CD8+ TEMRA cells were enriched using FACS. Blood was collected in EDTA tubes and processed within 24 hours, with PBMCs isolated through density gradient centrifugation. PBMCs intended for TCR sequencing were cryopreserved in liquid nitrogen and thawed later in a water bath at 37 degrees C. The sorted or isolated CD4+, CD8+ and CD8+ TEMRA cells reached a purity of at least 90%. V is reduced by 8 bases and J by 4 bases, leaving a spacing of 12 bases between them. From the cysteine up to the phenylalanine, the CDR3 has a length of 13 residues. The only DNA kept is the CDR3, 39 bases in frame from the first base. CDR1 and CDR2 were assigned from the germline V gene as MDHEN and SYDVKM.

RNA was extracted with the RNeasy kit and roughly 0.45 to 1 ug was reverse transcribed using random hexamers. The immunoSEQ multiplex PCR assay, which covers 54 Vbeta and 13 Jbeta segments, was used to amplify TCR beta CDR3 regions. Bias from PCR amplification was corrected by using a synthetic template baseline for primer optimization and for computational correction. In the source study's methods: Reads were annotated to V, D and J genes per IMGT and analyzed with immunoSEQ Analyzer, keeping only productive sequences. Clonality was computed as one minus Shannon entropy normalized by log2 of the number of productive unique sequences. For each patient and control, public and private clones were evaluated within the 100 most prevalent clones. A clone was defined as Susac-specific if it was absent from the healthy and MS cohorts, from more than 850 published viral clones and from other ImmuneACCESS disease sequences. TCRdb took the public reads, trimmed them with fastp at Q25, ran MiXCR for clone calling and kept in-frame beta chains. Entries that share a CDR3 protein sequence are merged under the most common genes and DNA. Clone size and V and J calls follow TCRdb, not the original study. In all, the sample holds approximately 130,000 distinct CDR3 sequences, and under 95% of those were seen once. 0.24% of the sample goes to the ten largest clones.

The source of this sequence is a human donor with multiple sclerosis. Input material: CD8+ T cells from PBMCs. The chain links TRBV28 with TRBJ2-1, with the D call tentatively TRBD1 or TRBD2, each fitting 5 bases. The CDR3 in this case is CASHRDGYNEQFF. The DNA is TGTGCCAGCCACCGGGACGGTTACAATGAGCAGTTCTTC.